The 30 T cell receptor beta chains given below trace back to one sample, sequenced in a study of T cells after yellow fever vaccination. TCRdb analysed the 5' RACE reads with MiXCR anew, one entry per CDR3 protein. The sample consists of 400,000 or so distinct CDR3 sequences, over 15% of them appearing once. The starting material was PBMCs, obtained before the yellow fever booster vaccination. The receptors come from a man younger than 35 who received the YFV17D yellow fever vaccine.

This chain connects TRBV9 to TRBJ2-1, with 9 bases that match TRBD2. V dropped 5 bases and J dropped 15; count of bases not matched to a gene: 9. In germline, CDR1 is SGDLS, CDR2 YYNGEE. The CDR3 loop spans 12 amino acids. The CDR3 loop reads CASRAAGGPLFF. The CDR3 DNA sequence: TGTGCCAGCAGGGCGGCGGGGGGGCCCCTGTTCTTC.

The chain has TRBV20-1 and TRBJ1-2; 10 bases agree with TRBD1. Germline lookup yields CDR1 DFQATT and CDR2 SNEGSKA (reference sequence). This CDR3 comprises 14 residues. V lost 6 bases, J lost 0 bases, and 4 bases stayed unmatched. The DNA of the CDR3 is TGCAGTGCGGGACAGGGGAACACTAACTATGGCTACACCTTC. Its translation: CSAGQGNTNYGYTF.

The table lists this clonotype with a few counts. This chain joins TRBV5-1 and TRBJ2-1; possibly TRBD1 or TRBD2 for D (5 bases each). Trimming pared 4 bases from V and 10 bases from J, leaving 21 bases between. The CDR3 has 15 residues. Germline CDR1 and CDR2: SGHRS and YFSETQ. The CDR3: CASSTTGTPVEEQFF. CDR3 in DNA: TGCGCCAGCAGCACGACCGGGACCCCGGTAGAGGAGCAGTTCTTC.

In its sample, this clonotype was seen a few times. This rearrangement joins TRBV12-3 or TRBV12-4 to TRBJ1-5; D gene unclear. This CDR3 spans 12 amino acids. Deletions cut 3 bases from V and 6 bases from J, with 6 bases between. The CDR3 sequence is CASSFESQPQHF. The CDR3 nucleotides read TGTGCCAGCAGTTTCGAAAGTCAGCCCCAGCATTTT.

The chain employs TRBV7-2 and TRBJ1-1; D not resolved. V lost 7 bases and J lost 6, with 18 bases in between. The CDR3 is made up of 14 amino acids. Germline V gene data show CDR1 as SGHTA and CDR2 as FQGNSA. The DNA for the CDR3 is TGTGCCAGCACCCTGGACGCCAGAAGCCCTGAAGCTTTCTTT. Its translation: CASTLDARSPEAFF.

This clonotype was picked up a small number of times. Written as DNA, the CDR3 is TGTGCCAGCAGACACAGGGGGCCCATCCTAGGGAATGAGCAGTTCTTC. It translates to CASRHRGPILGNEQFF. This chain connects TRBV6-2 or TRBV6-3 to TRBJ2-1; TRBD1 agrees at 9 bases. The CDR3 length is 16 residues. V gave up 6 bases and J gave up 7 bases; unmatched junction bases: 13. CDR1 is MNHEY and CDR2 is SVGEGT in the germline V gene.

The rearrangement uses TRBV4-1 and TRBJ2-5; 8 bases map to TRBD1. Per germline, CDR1 MGHRA and CDR2 YSYEKL. J was trimmed by 4 bases and V by 1 base; bases with no gene match: 17. This CDR3 is 19 amino acids long. The CDR3 spells CASSQGGWGQGANPETQYF. The CDR3 bases are TGCGCCAGCAGCCAAGGGGGATGGGGCCAGGGGGCGAATCCAGAGACCCAGTACTTC.

This chain joins TRBV4-1 and TRBJ2-2; 10 bases line up with TRBD1. Trimming at V came to 4 bases and at J to 0 bases, leaving 5 bases not matched to a gene. CDR3 length: 17 residues. Germline V CDR1 and CDR2: MGHRA, YSYEKL. CDR3 in DNA: TGCGCCAGCAGCCCGTGGACAGGGGGTACGAACACCGGGGAGCTGTTTTTT. This encodes CASSPWTGGTNTGELFF.

The V and J genes are TRBV15 and TRBJ2-4, with a possible D match to TRBD2 (6 bases). Germline lookup yields CDR1 LNHNV and CDR2 YYDKDF (reference sequence). Trimming shortened V by 0 bases and J by 1 base, and 10 bases separated the two germline ends. The CDR3 is made up of 16 amino acids. The CDR3 is CATSRDPGGAKNIQYF. In DNA form, the CDR3 reads TGTGCCACCAGCAGAGATCCTGGGGGGGCCAAAAACATTCAGTACTTC. The full variable domain, in which reference TRBV15 and TRBJ2-4 provide the parts outside the CDR3, is DAMVIQNPRYQVTQFGKPVTLSCSQTLNHNVMYWYQQKSSQAPKLLFHYYDKDFNNEADTPDNFQSRRPNTSFCFLDIRSPGLGDTAMYLCATSRDPGGAKNIQYFGAGTRLSVL.

CDR3 sequence reads: CASRGLASYNEQFF. The DNA for the CDR3 is TGTGCCAGCAGAGGACTAGCCTCCTACAATGAGCAGTTCTTC. The chain joins TRBV7-9 to TRBJ2-1, with 8 nucleotides matching TRBD2. The CDR3 consists of 14 residues. V lost 6 bases to trimming and J lost 0 bases; unmatched junction nucleotides: 1. Germline V CDR1 and CDR2: SEHNR, FQNEAQ (reference sequence).

CDR3 sequence (DNA): TGTGCCAGCAGCCCCTACGGGGGCCTTACCTATGGCTACACCTTC. Residues: CASSPYGGLTYGYTF. V is TRBV7-2 and J is TRBJ1-2; D perhaps matches TRBD1 (6 bases). V was clipped by 5 bases and J by 4 bases, with 17 bases between them. This CDR3 is built from 15 residues. Per the germline V gene, CDR1 is SGHTA and CDR2 is FQGNSA.

As to this clonotype: Germline and junction disagree at one end, which may indicate a read error. The chain is built from TRBV7-2 and TRBJ1-2; D is possibly TRBD1 (5 bases). Germline-derived CDR1 and CDR2 are SGHTA and FQGNSA. The CDR3 loop spans 11 amino acids. CDR3 DNA sequence: TGTGCCAGCAGCTTAGAGGGACTACGAGTGTTC. It encodes CASSLEGLRVF.

This sequence joins TRBV12-3 or TRBV12-4 and TRBJ2-7, with D tentatively TRBD1 or TRBD2 (7 bases each). V lost 6 bases and J lost 4, with 13 bases in between. This CDR3 is built from 13 residues. The DNA of the CDR3 is TGTGCCAGCAGCCGACAGGGAGGGTACGAGCAGTACTTC. Amino acid sequence: CASSRQGGYEQYF.

This clonotype has more than one count but fewer than ten. The chain's CDR3 is CASSLVGDSSGETQYF. Here the CDR3 DNA reads TGTGCCAGCAGTTTAGTCGGGGATTCTTCTGGAGAGACCCAGTACTTC. This chain uses TRBV12-3 or TRBV12-4 with TRBJ2-5, with a weak D call TRBD2 (5 bases). The V end was cut by 1 base, the J end by 4 bases, with 16 bases between. The CDR3 is made up of 16 amino acids.

This clonotype was observed a few times. The chain links TRBV4-1 to TRBJ2-7, with 9 bases that match TRBD1. V was pared by 4 bases and J by 3 bases, with 4 bases of the junction left unmatched. The CDR3 has 14 amino acids. From germline, CDR1 is MGHRA and CDR2 YSYEKL. The CDR3 DNA sequence: TGCGCCAGCAGCCTTAACAGGGGGCTCTACGAGCAGTACGTC. Amino acid sequence: CASSLNRGLYEQYV.

The chain employs TRBV29-1 and TRBJ2-5, with D unresolved. The CDR3 is 13 amino acids. The V gene's germline CDR1 is SQVTM and CDR2 ANQGSEA. V lost 3 bases and J 1 base, leaving 9 bases between the germline ends. The CDR3 protein is CSVDGTVQETQYF. As DNA, the CDR3 is TGCAGCGTTGACGGCACGGTCCAAGAGACCCAGTACTTC. The variable domain in full, with the rest retrieved from reference TRBV29-1 and TRBJ2-5, is SAVISQKPSRDICQRGTSLTIQCQVDSQVTMMFWYRQQPGQSLTLIATANQGSEATYESGFVIDKFPISRPNLTFSTLTVSNMSPEDSSIYLCSVDGTVQETQYFGPGTRLLVL.

In its sample, this clonotype was seen a few times. The rearrangement uses TRBV7-2 and TRBJ2-5; TRBD2 is a possible D gene (6 bases). The CDR3 runs 13 residues. Germline CDR1 reads SGHTA; CDR2 reads FQGNSA. Trimming removed 5 bases at V and 5 bases at J, with 12 bases between. The CDR3 loop reads CASSVPGAETQYF. The CDR3 region has the DNA TGTGCCAGCAGCGTGCCGGGAGCGGAGACCCAGTACTTC.

The chain's CDR3 is CASRPSGLFSYEQYF. The CDR3 coding sequence is TGTGCCAGCAGGCCCTCGGGACTCTTCTCCTACGAGCAGTACTTC. The genes are TRBV6-2 or TRBV6-3 and TRBJ2-7, with D possibly TRBD2 on 6 matching bases. The V end lost 6 bases, the J end lost 0 bases, and 15 bases lay between the germline ends. The length of the CDR3 is 15 residues. The germline CDR1 and CDR2 sequences are MNHEY and SVGEGT.

The gene calls are TRBV5-1 and TRBJ1-2; 9 positions match TRBD1. V trimming: 4 bases; J trimming: 3 bases; junction bases outside the gene matches: 7. This CDR3 region has 15 residues. Germline CDR1 reads SGHRS; CDR2 reads YFSETQ. The CDR3 reads CASSPTGGPDYGYTF. CDR3 coding DNA: TGCGCCAGCAGCCCGACAGGGGGACCCGACTATGGCTACACCTTC. Variable domain in full (rest from reference TRBV5-1 and TRBJ1-2): KAGVTQTPRYLIKTRGQQVTLSCSPISGHRSVSWYQQTPGQGLQFLFEYFSETQRNKGNFPGRFSGRQFSNSRSEMNVSTLELGDSALYLCASSPTGGPDYGYTFGSGTRLTVV.

This sequence joins TRBV12-3 or TRBV12-4 and TRBJ1-4, with D perhaps matching TRBD1 (5 bases). V was clipped by 5 bases and J by 7 bases, with 14 bases between them. This CDR3 is built from 14 residues. The CDR3 DNA is TGTGCCAGCAGTGTGGACATGAGAACTGAAAAACTGTTTTTT. Translation gives CASSVDMRTEKLFF.

This clonotype was counted a few times. This rearrangement joins TRBV5-5 to TRBJ1-2; 9 bases agree with TRBD1. The CDR3 is 15 amino acids. Germline CDR1 reads SGHKS; CDR2 reads YYEKEE (reference sequence). V was clipped by 4 bases and J by 8 bases; unmatched bases: 12. The CDR3 region is CASSPTLGTGHGYTF. DNA of the CDR3: TGTGCCAGCAGCCCGACCTTAGGGACAGGGCACGGCTACACCTTC.

The chain links TRBV19 to TRBJ1-1, with D possibly TRBD1 on 5 matching bases. Trimming shortened V by 9 bases and J by 4 bases, and 15 bases separated the two germline ends. Looked up from germline, CDR1 is LNHDA and CDR2 is SQIVND (reference sequence). This CDR3 is 13 amino acids long. The CDR3 sequence is CASRQSSLTEAFF. The DNA for the CDR3 is TGTGCCAGCCGACAGTCATCGCTCACTGAAGCTTTCTTT.

This chain connects TRBV2 to TRBJ2-5; no clear D. The CDR3 extends over 12 amino acids. V was pared by 7 bases and J by 5 bases, with 11 bases between. Germline V gene data show CDR1 as SNHLY and CDR2 as FYNNEI. For the CDR3, the DNA is TGTGCCAGCAACGGGTTAGGGGAGACCCAGTACTTC. Translation: CASNGLGETQYF.

The chain's CDR3 is CASSALRGPGETQYF. CDR3 bases: TGTGCCAGCAGCGCCCTACGGGGGCCTGGAGAGACCCAGTACTTC. The chain recombines TRBV7-2 with TRBJ2-5; the D gene could be TRBD1 or TRBD2 (6 bases each). Germline loops: CDR1 SGHTA, CDR2 FQGNSA. The V and J ends lost 5 bases and 4 bases respectively, with 17 bases between them. This CDR3 is built from 15 residues.

This clonotype was recorded a few times. This sequence joins TRBV5-6 and TRBJ2-7, with 9 bases aligning to TRBD2. Germline CDR1 reads SGHDT; CDR2 reads YYEEEE. This CDR3 is 19 amino acids long. The J segment lost 1 base and the V segment lost 3 bases, leaving 17 bases of the junction unmatched. The CDR3 DNA is TGTGCCAGCAGCTCGCTCCTGAGCGGGGGGATGCCGTCATCCTACGAGCAGTACTTC. It is translated as CASSSLLSGGMPSSYEQYF. The full variable domain, its missing parts supplied by reference TRBV5-6 and TRBJ2-7, is DAGVTQSPTHLIKTRGQQVTLRCSPKSGHDTVSWYQQALGQGPQFIFQYYEEEERQRGNFPDRFSGHQFPNYSSELNVNALLLGDSALYLCASSSLLSGGMPSSYEQYFGPGTRLTVT.

The V gene is TRBV5-1, the J gene TRBJ1-2; a possible D gene is TRBD1 (6 bases). Germline assignment: CDR1 SGHRS and CDR2 YFSETQ. V was clipped by 5 bases and J by 2 bases, with 16 bases between them. The length of the CDR3 is 15 residues. The CDR3 is CASRVLFQGNYGYTF. The CDR3 nucleotides read TGCGCCAGCAGGGTACTATTCCAGGGGAACTATGGCTACACCTTC.

The gene calls are TRBV4-1 and TRBJ2-5, with D maybe TRBD1 (5 bases). Trimming stripped 0 bases from V and 5 bases from J, with 13 bases between. The CDR3 consists of 15 residues. Germline CDR1 MGHRA, CDR2 YSYEKL. CDR3 sequence reads: CASSQDGAGLETQYF. The CDR3 DNA is TGCGCCAGCAGCCAAGATGGGGCAGGTTTGGAGACCCAGTACTTC.

This clonotype was counted only a few times. The V gene is TRBV2, the J gene TRBJ2-3, with 7 bases fitting TRBD2. Germline loops: CDR1 SNHLY, CDR2 FYNNEI. This CDR3 is built from 14 residues. V shed 8 bases, J shed 2 bases, and the junction held 7 bases outside the gene matches. CDR3 sequence: CASGRGGPTDTQYF. As DNA, the CDR3 is TGTGCCAGCGGCCGCGGGGGACCCACAGATACGCAGTATTTT.

V and J are TRBV5-1 and TRBJ1-6; 11 nucleotides line up with TRBD1. CDR3 length: 15 residues. CDR1 and CDR2 from the germline V gene are SGHRS and YFSETQ. V gave up 4 bases and J gave up 8 bases; unmatched junction bases: 5. The CDR3 DNA reads TGCGCCAGCAGCGGGACGGGACAGGGGGATTCACCCCTCCACTTT. Translating it yields CASSGTGQGDSPLHF.

This clonotype was counted at least ten times. The chain carries TRBV19 and TRBJ2-2; the D gene is possibly TRBD2 (5 bases). CDR3 length: 14 amino acids. Trimming stripped 3 bases from V and 5 bases from J, with 10 bases between. CDR1 LNHDA and CDR2 SQIVND come from the germline V gene (reference sequence). CDR3 in DNA: TGTGCCAGTAGTATTAGCGTCTTGACCGGGGAGCTGTTTTTT. Translating it yields CASSISVLTGELFF.